A single sample gave rise to the 28 T cell receptor beta chains below, sequenced in a study of blood T cell repertoires in COVID-19. Assay: immunoSEQ multiplex PCR; the TCRdb copy retains only in-frame clones and omits some. Of some 100,000 clones listed, 80% are singletons. Sequencing was performed on peripheral blood. The receptor source for this set is a human donor in a cohort sampled during active or convalescent COVID-19.

The V gene is TRBV5-1, the J gene TRBJ2-7; 9 bases are a match to TRBD1. The ends lost 3 bases at V and 2 bases at J; junction bases unmatched: 0. Germline V lookup: CDR1 SGHRS, CDR2 YFSETQ. The CDR3 has 13 amino acids. CDR3: CASSWTGAYEQYF. CDR3 DNA: TGCGCCAGCAGCTGGACAGGGGCCTACGAGCAGTACTTC.

As concerns this clone: Compared with germline, one end of the junction differs, possibly owing to a read error. This chain joins TRBV20-1 and TRBJ1-1; D not resolved. Germline-derived CDR1 and CDR2 are DFQATT and SNEGSKA (reference sequence). The CDR3 covers 11 residues. The CDR3: CSASKGETEPF. CDR3 bases: TGCAGTGCCTCAAAAGGAGAAACGGAGCCTTTT.

J is TRBJ2-1 and V is TRBV6-6, with a tentative D call TRBD1 (5 bases). Germline CDR1 reads MNHNY; CDR2 reads SVGAGI (reference sequence). Trimming stripped 6 bases from V and 8 bases from J, with 11 bases between. The CDR3 sequence is 12 residues long. The chain's CDR3 is CASSSRVHEQFF. CDR3 coding DNA: TGTGCCAGCAGCAGCAGGGTCCATGAGCAGTTCTTC.

The V and J genes are TRBV5-1 and TRBJ2-2, with D tentatively TRBD1 (5 bases). V dropped 4 bases and J dropped 5 bases, with 21 bases sitting between them. Germline CDR1 is SGHRS and CDR2 is YFSETQ. The CDR3 spans 17 residues. CDR3 bases: TGCGCCAGCAGCGACCCGAAAACAGGAACCGTAACCGGGGAGCTGTTTTTT. Protein product: CASSDPKTGTVTGELFF.

V and J are TRBV7-2 and TRBJ2-7, with a weak D call TRBD2 (6 bases). The CDR3 is 17 amino acids. Trimming removed 0 bases from V and 1 base from J, with 16 bases in between. Per the germline V gene, CDR1 is SGHTA and CDR2 is FQGNSA. The CDR3 loop is CASSLASGSGSSYEQYF. The CDR3 bases are TGTGCCAGCAGCTTAGCGTCCGGGAGTGGATCATCCTACGAGCAGTACTTC.

The chain joins TRBV20-1 to TRBJ1-2; 9 nucleotides match TRBD1. Germline-derived CDR1 and CDR2 are DFQATT and SNEGSKA (reference sequence). The CDR3 loop spans 13 amino acids. Trimming at V came to 3 bases and at J to 8 bases, leaving 7 bases not matched to a gene. The CDR3 loop reads CSASRTGVDGYTF. The CDR3 DNA follows: TGCAGTGCTAGTAGGACAGGGGTCGACGGCTACACCTTC.

The chain recombines TRBV23-1 with TRBJ2-7; maybe TRBD1 (6 bases). Being an ORF, TRBV23-1 has a function that is uncertain. The V gene lost 9 bases and the J gene lost 2 bases, with 11 bases spanning the gap. CDR3 length: 12 residues. CDR3 residues: CASYRDTYEQYF. Written as DNA, the CDR3 is TGCGCCAGTTACAGGGATACCTACGAGCAGTACTTC.

V and J are TRBV15 and TRBJ2-1; D not resolved. V was shortened by 1 base and J by 6 bases, with 13 bases between the two germline ends. The CDR3 runs 15 residues. In germline, CDR1 is LNHNV, CDR2 YYDKDF (reference sequence). CDR3 sequence: CATSRGLWSGNEQFF. Here the CDR3 DNA reads TGTGCCACCAGCAGAGGCCTCTGGTCGGGCAATGAGCAGTTCTTC.

V usage is TRBV28 and J usage is TRBJ2-7; D is uncertain. CDR3 length equals 12 residues. Trimming took off 10 bases at V and 0 bases at J, with 10 bases between the two ends. Germline V gives CDR1 MDHEN, CDR2 SYDVKM. The CDR3 is CATMAYSYEQYF. As DNA, the CDR3 is TGTGCCACGATGGCTTACTCCTACGAGCAGTACTTC.

The chain couples TRBV12-3 or TRBV12-4 to TRBJ1-6, with unresolved D. This CDR3 comprises 12 residues. Trimming stripped 6 bases from V and 14 bases from J, with 14 bases between. The DNA of the CDR3 is TGTGCCAGCAGATCAGGTTTCGGGACCCTCCACTTT. Translating gives CASRSGFGTLHF.

The V and J genes are TRBV21-1 and TRBJ2-3; the table calls TRBD1, which could not be checked here. TRBV21-1 is flagged as a pseudogene. The CDR3 has 17 residues. CDR3 coding DNA: TGTGCCAGCAGCCCCAGAGGGTACAGGGGGCGTGGAGATACGCAGTATTTT. Residues: CASSPRGYRGRGDTQYF.

The chain recombines TRBV27 with TRBJ2-3; TRBD2 matches 14 bases. The CDR3 is 22 residues long. Germline V gene sequence: CDR1 MNHEY, CDR2 SMNVEV (reference sequence). Trimming removed 0 bases from V and 0 bases from J; junction bases left unmatched: 14. CDR3 sequence reads: CASSLSRVGLAGGRTSTDTQYF. DNA of the CDR3: TGTGCCAGCAGTTTATCGCGTGTTGGACTAGCGGGGGGAAGAACTAGCACAGATACGCAGTATTTT.

This clone showed up just a few times. The chain uses TRBV7-9 and TRBJ1-5; TRBD1 agrees at 9 bases. In germline, CDR1 is SEHNR, CDR2 FQNEAQ (reference sequence). There are 15 residues in the CDR3. Trimming took 1 base from V and 6 from J; bases not matched to a gene: 4. The CDR3 spells CASSLGQGEAQPQHF. The CDR3 DNA is TGTGCCAGCAGCTTAGGACAGGGGGAGGCTCAGCCCCAGCATTTT.

V is TRBV5-1 and J is TRBJ1-2, with a possible D match to TRBD1 (5 bases). The length of the CDR3 is 14 residues. Trimming shortened V by 0 bases and J by 0 bases, and 6 bases separated the two germline ends. Looked up from germline, CDR1 is SGHRS and CDR2 is YFSETQ. This chain's CDR3 is CASSLEQANYGYTF. CDR3 nucleotide sequence: TGCGCCAGCAGCTTGGAACAGGCTAACTATGGCTACACCTTC.

This clone was seen more than once but under ten times. This sequence joins TRBV7-8 and TRBJ1-4, with TRBD1 matching 7 bases. V trimming: 6 bases; J trimming: 4 bases; junction bases outside the gene matches: 11. The CDR3 contains 16 residues. The germline CDR1 and CDR2 sequences are SGHVS and FQNEAQ. The CDR3 bases are TGTGCCAGCAGAAATACGGGACAGCCGAATAATGAAAAACTGTTTTTT. Translated, it gives CASRNTGQPNNEKLFF.

The rearrangement links TRBV7-2 to TRBJ2-3, with TRBD2 matching 8 bases. V dropped 4 bases and J dropped 5; count of bases not matched to a gene: 11. This CDR3 has 16 amino acids. Germline V lookup: CDR1 SGHTA, CDR2 FQGNSA. For the CDR3, the DNA is TGTGCCAGCAGCTGGGGGTGGCTAGCGGGCGGAGATACGCAGTATTTT. Protein sequence: CASSWGWLAGGDTQYF.

This clone was found a few times. The rearrangement links TRBV19 to TRBJ1-6; D not certain. This CDR3 spans 16 amino acids. Trimming left V 5 bases short and J 0 bases short, with 11 bases between. Germline CDR1 reads LNHDA; CDR2 reads SQIVND (reference sequence). CDR3 in DNA: TGTGCCAGTAGTCCTCTTTTGAGCTCCTATAATTCACCCCTCCACTTT. This codes for CASSPLLSSYNSPLHF.

The genes are TRBV24-1 and TRBJ2-7; 7 bases agree with TRBD1. Germline CDR1 is KGHDR and CDR2 is SFDVKD. V lost 3 bases, J lost 4 bases, and 8 bases stayed unmatched. CDR3 size: 15 residues. The CDR3 DNA reads as TGTGCCACCAGTGATCCTCGACAGGGCAGGTACGAGCAGTACTTC. This sequence encodes CATSDPRQGRYEQYF.

This chain joins TRBV6-2 or TRBV6-3 and TRBJ2-6; 8 bases align to TRBD1. The CDR3 loop spans 19 amino acids. Germline CDR1 and CDR2: MNHEY and SVGEGT. V lost 0 bases to trimming and J lost 0 bases; unmatched junction nucleotides: 7. CDR3 in amino acids: CASSYSLTGGTSGANVLTF. The CDR3 bases are TGTGCCAGCAGTTACTCGCTCACAGGGGGAACCTCTGGGGCCAACGTCCTGACTTTC.

V is TRBV20-1 and J is TRBJ2-1; 10 bases match TRBD2. The CDR3 has 15 residues. Trimming took 3 bases from V and 4 from J; bases not matched to a gene: 6. Per germline, CDR1 DFQATT and CDR2 SNEGSKA (reference sequence). CDR3 bases: TGCAGTGCTAGTACGGGACTAGCGATATACAATGAGCAGTTCTTC. Residues: CSASTGLAIYNEQFF.

The chain links TRBV28 to TRBJ1-3, with unresolved D. In germline, CDR1 is MDHEN, CDR2 SYDVKM. The V end was cut by 3 bases, the J end by 4 bases, with 10 bases between. The CDR3 loop spans 14 amino acids. The CDR3 spells CASSFGESGNTIYF. DNA for the CDR3: TGTGCCAGCAGTTTTGGGGAGTCGGGAAACACCATATATTTT.

The chain employs TRBV7-9 and TRBJ2-3, with 8 positions matching TRBD2. The CDR3 has 16 amino acids. CDR1 and CDR2 (germline): SEHNR, FQNEAQ (reference sequence). V shed 2 bases, J shed 6 bases, and the junction held 10 bases outside the gene matches. CDR3: CASSLRPGGATDTQYF. DNA for the CDR3: TGTGCCAGCAGCTTAAGGCCCGGGGGGGCAACTGATACGCAGTATTTT.

Points on this clone: Compared with germline, one end of the junction differs, possibly owing to a read error. This chain joins TRBV7-2 and TRBJ2-2; 12 nucleotides align to TRBD2. The CDR3 extends over 15 amino acids. Germline V gene sequence: CDR1 SGHTA, CDR2 FQGNSA. CDR3 nucleotide sequence: TGTGCCAGCACCTTACTAGCGGGGGGCACCGGGGAGCTGTTTTTT. Residues: CASTLLAGGTGELFF. Drawing the rest from reference TRBV7-2 and TRBJ2-2, the complete variable domain is GAGVSQSPSNKVTEKGKDVELRCDPISGHTALYWYRQSLGQGLEFLIYFQGNSAPDKSGLPSDRFSAERTGGSVSTLTIQRTQQEDSAVYLCASTLLAGGTGELFFGEGSRLTVL.

The V gene is TRBV14, the J gene TRBJ2-7; D might be TRBD1 (5 bases). CDR3 length: 13 residues. V gave up 1 base and J gave up 5 bases, with 9 bases separating them. Germline-derived CDR1 and CDR2 are SGHDN and FVKESK. DNA of the CDR3: TGTGCCAGCAGCCAAGTTTGGGGCCACGAGCAGTACTTC. This translates into CASSQVWGHEQYF. The whole variable domain, filled in from reference TRBV14 and TRBJ2-7, reads EAGVTQFPSHSVIEKGQTVTLRCDPISGHDNLYWYRRVMGKEIKFLLHFVKESKQDESGMPNNRFLAERTGGTYSTLKVQPAELEDSGVYFCASSQVWGHEQYFGPGTRLTVT.

This clone came up a few times. The chain recombines TRBV7-3 with TRBJ2-3, with D possibly being TRBD2 (5 bases). Germline-derived CDR1 and CDR2 are SGHTA and FQGTGA. Trimming removed 1 base from V and 4 bases from J, with 12 bases in between. This CDR3 spans 15 amino acids. The CDR3 loop is CASSLMGVGADTQYF. DNA for the CDR3: TGTGCCAGCAGCTTAATGGGAGTCGGGGCAGATACGCAGTATTTT.

V usage is TRBV19 and J usage is TRBJ2-7; D uncertain. Trimming stripped 1 base from V and 5 bases from J, with 6 bases between. This CDR3 has 12 amino acids. Germline CDR1 and CDR2: LNHDA and SQIVND (reference sequence). CDR3 sequence (DNA): TGTGCCAGTAGTATAGCGGGTAACGAGCAGTACTTC. It translates to CASSIAGNEQYF.

This clone was recorded once. The rearrangement uses TRBV4-3 and TRBJ1-5; a possible D gene is TRBD1 (6 bases). V lost 0 bases and J 4 bases, leaving 10 bases between the germline ends. The CDR3 is made up of 15 amino acids. Germline V CDR1 and CDR2: LGHNA, YSLEER. CDR3 DNA sequence: TGCGCCAGCAGCCAAGATTCCAGGGGTAATCAGCCCCAGCATTTT. Translating it yields CASSQDSRGNQPQHF.

The chain is built from TRBV14 and TRBJ2-5, with 10 bases aligning to TRBD2. The ends lost 3 bases at V and 2 bases at J; junction bases unmatched: 6. The CDR3 runs to 16 residues. In germline, CDR1 is SGHDN, CDR2 FVKESK. The CDR3 nucleotides are TGTGCCAGCAGCCATGTACTAGCGGGGTCTCAAGAGACCCAGTACTTC. Residues: CASSHVLAGSQETQYF.